Here is one TCR beta chain with its context. Its cognate antigen is unknown. This entry is derived from a study of response to subunit inactivated influenza vaccine. Study conclusions and caveats: The study's authors posited that every seasonal influenza vaccination enlists few new T cells.

TCRdb analysed the RT-PCR reads with MiXCR anew, one entry per CDR3 protein. This table has 500,000 to 600,000 distinct CDR3 sequences, 10% to 15% appearing once. The clonotype originates from a man aged 50-60 years who received an inactivated influenza vaccine. The sample consisted of PBMCs from blood, taken around seven weeks after vaccination.

The CDR3 DNA reads TGTGCCAGCAGCTTTAGCGGGAGGCTGGATACGCAGTATTTT. Translated: CASSFSGRLDTQYF. The rearrangement uses TRBV7-3 and TRBJ2-3, with 10 bases identical to TRBD2. The CDR3 totals 14 residues. V was clipped by 3 bases and J by 6 bases; unmatched bases: 3. Germline V gene lookup returns CDR1 SGHTA and CDR2 FQGTGA. Together with reference TRBV7-3 and TRBJ2-3, the CDR3 gives the full variable domain: GAGVSQTPSNKVTEKGKYVELRCDPISGHTALYWYRQSLGQGPEFLIYFQGTGAADDSGLPNDRFFAVRPEGSVSTLKIQRTERGDSAVYLCASSFSGRLDTQYFGPGTRLTVL.